These T cell receptor beta chains were read from a single sample in a study of identical twins. Each CDR3 protein is one row after TCRdb ran MiXCR on the 5' RACE reads. This sample has about 730,000 distinct CDR3 sequences, with over 20% found just once. These sequences were also reported in another study, on T cells expressing NK-cell markers.

Input material: PBMCs. These receptors all stem from a woman aged 18-29 years in good health. Both conserved end residues are part of each CDR3. The order of the fields is V gene, J gene, clone size, D gene, CDR3 DNA, CDR3 protein. The D gene is left open where the match is weak. Not every row has a clone size; where given, it reads once, few, many or a size class.

TRBV18,TRBJ2-5,few,NA,TGTGCCAGCTCACCACGGTATCCCGCCGAGGAGACCCAGTACTTC,CASSPRYPAEETQYF
TRBV12-3/TRBV12-4,TRBJ2-3,few,NA,TGTGCCAGCAGCTTCGATCAGGGGAGGGCAGATACGCAGTATTTT,CASSFDQGRADTQYF
TRBV7-2,TRBJ2-4,NA,NA,TGTGCCAGCAGCTTAGGACAGGCCAAAAACATTCAGTACTTC,CASSLGQAKNIQYF
TRBV5-1,TRBJ2-1,NA,TRBD2,TGCGCCAGCAGCTTGACTAGCGGGAGTCTCAATGAGCAGTTCTTC,CASSLTSGSLNEQFF
TRBV29-1,TRBJ2-7,NA,NA,TGCAGCGTTGAAGTCCTCGGTGGGCCGGGGGCATACGAGCAGTACTTC,CSVEVLGGPGAYEQYF
TRBV5-6,TRBJ2-1,few,NA,TGTGCCAGCAGCCGTCCGGCCTTCTACAATGAGCAGTTCTTC,CASSRPAFYNEQFF
TRBV20-1,TRBJ2-2,NA,NA,TGCAGTGCTAGTGAGGCAGGAATTGACACCGGGGAGCTGTTTTTT,CSASEAGIDTGELFF
TRBV5-1,TRBJ2-1,many,TRBD1,TGCGCCAGCAGCGACCGGGACAGCTCCTACAATGAGCAGTTCTTC,CASSDRDSSYNEQFF
TRBV20-1,TRBJ2-5,NA,TRBD1,TGCAGTGCCATCGACAGGGACGAGACCCAGTACTTC,CSAIDRDETQYF
TRBV20-1,TRBJ2-2,few,NA,TGCAGTGCTAGTTATGACGGGGAGCTGTTTTTT,CSASYDGELFF
TRBV7-9,TRBJ1-1,NA,NA,TGTGCCAGCAGCAAGGGCCTCACTGAAGCTTTCTTT,CASSKGLTEAFF
TRBV7-6,TRBJ2-7,many,NA,TGTGCCAGCAGTGAACCAGGTCGGGGGAGCGAGCAGTACTTC,CASSEPGRGSEQYF
TRBV20-1,TRBJ2-7,few,NA,TGCAGTGCTGCGACAGGAACCCTATTCTACGAGCAGTACTTC,CSAATGTLFYEQYF
TRBV15,TRBJ2-1,few,NA,TGTGCCACCAGTGGGGGGTTCTACAACGTGGATGAGCAGTTCTTC,CATSGGFYNVDEQFF
TRBV29-1,TRBJ2-2,few,NA,TGCAGCGCCGGCGCAGGAGGCACCGGGGAGCTGTTTTTT,CSAGAGGTGELFF
TRBV20-1,TRBJ2-1,few,NA,TGCAGTGCTAGGCTCTCCAACAATGAGCAGTTCTTC,CSARLSNNEQFF